One and the same sample provided the 17 T cell receptor beta chains below, sequenced in a study of blood T cells in healthy people across ages. It was with a sample-barcoded 5' primer and a J-beta primer mix that a second PCR of about 6 to 12 cycles was run. TCRdb ran MiXCR on the 5' RACE reads and lists one entry per CDR3 protein. Of approximately 2,000,000 distinct CDR3 sequences listed, about two fifths are singletons. Sequenced sample: blood. The receptors were sampled from a human donor in good health.

On this clonotype: Sequence at one end of the junction differs from germline and may be a read error. The rearrangement uses TRBV12-3 or TRBV12-4 and TRBJ1-2, with D uncertain. This CDR3 region has 16 residues. CDR3 region: CASSSPWRVKSDGCTF. The CDR3, as DNA: TGTGCCAGCAGCTCCCCATGGAGGGTGAAGTCGGATGGCTGCACCTTC.

This clonotype was recorded a few times. The chain uses TRBV7-3 and TRBJ2-1, with 7 bases aligning to TRBD1. The ends lost 0 bases at V and 8 bases at J; junction bases unmatched: 10. The CDR3 is 16 residues long. Germline CDR1 SGHTA, CDR2 FQGTGA. CDR3 region: CASSLTGTALRHEQFF. For the CDR3, the DNA is TGTGCCAGCAGCTTAACGGGGACAGCCTTGAGGCATGAGCAGTTCTTC.

The gene calls are TRBV12-3 or TRBV12-4 and TRBJ2-7; D is unresolved. CDR3 length equals 14 residues. V was cut by 2 bases and J by 6 bases, with 14 bases left in between. CDR3 sequence (DNA): TGTGCCAGCAGTTTACACGGTATGAGATCCGAGCAGTACTTC. Translation gives CASSLHGMRSEQYF.

This chain connects TRBV20-1 to TRBJ2-5, with TRBD1 as a possible D gene (6 bases). Judging by the DNA end, TRBJ2-7 fits better; the J call may be wrong. This CDR3 contains 13 residues. Germline V gene lookup returns CDR1 DFQATT and CDR2 SNEGSKA (reference sequence). The CDR3 DNA follows: TGCAGTGCTACGGACAGAACTCACTACGAGCAGTACTTC. Translation: CSATDRTHYEQYF.

This clonotype has just a few counts. The chain employs TRBV2 and TRBJ1-2; the D is unclear. Trimming took 7 bases from V and 0 from J, leaving 6 bases between them. The CDR3 is made up of 12 amino acids. CDR1 SNHLY and CDR2 FYNNEI come from the germline V gene. CDR3 amino acids: CASTRSNYGYTF. The DNA of the CDR3 is TGTGCCAGCACTCGGTCTAACTATGGCTACACCTTC.

V usage is TRBV20-1 and J usage is TRBJ2-7; TRBD1 matches at 7 bases. Germline values: CDR1 DFQATT, CDR2 SNEGSKA (reference sequence). The CDR3 spans 15 residues. The V gene end was trimmed by 2 bases and the J gene end by 4 bases; junction bases not matched to a gene: 11. The CDR3 protein is CSARNRGGFIYEQYF. DNA of the CDR3: TGCAGTGCTAGAAACAGAGGGGGCTTTATTTACGAGCAGTACTTC.

V usage is TRBV25-1 and J usage is TRBJ1-2; D is perhaps TRBD1 (6 bases). The germline V gene has CDR1 MGHDK and CDR2 SYGVNS. The CDR3 extends over 18 amino acids. With 11 bases removed from V and 4 bases from J, the gap between germline ends came to 32 bases. The CDR3 DNA follows: TGTGCCGGGGACTACAAAGCCAATGGGGCAGGGGTCACCTATGGCTACACCTTC. Amino acids: CAGDYKANGAGVTYGYTF.

On this clonotype itself: A much larger clone differs from this one at a single base, so this may be a read error. The rearrangement uses TRBV10-3 and TRBJ1-2; no definite D call. This CDR3 region has 14 residues. Germline V gene lookup returns CDR1 ENHRY and CDR2 SYGVKD. CDR3 DNA sequence: TGTGCCATCAGTGATGGGGAACAGTCTTATGGCTGCACCTTC. It translates to CAISDGEQSYGCTF.

In its sample, this clonotype was seen a few times. V usage is TRBV7-2 and J usage is TRBJ2-5, with TRBD1 matching 8 bases. This CDR3 contains 15 residues. V shed 3 bases and J 5 bases; nucleotides not matched to a gene: 8. CDR1 SGHTA and CDR2 FQGNSA come from the germline V gene. CDR3 in amino acids: CASSFYSTGGETQYF. For the CDR3, the DNA is TGTGCCAGCAGCTTTTACTCTACAGGGGGGGAGACCCAGTACTTC.

The V and J genes are TRBV5-1 and TRBJ2-7; 8 positions agree with TRBD2. The DNA end favors TRBJ2-5, so the J call may be wrong. The CDR3 has 15 amino acids. Per the germline V gene, CDR1 is SGHRS and CDR2 is YFSETQ. As DNA, the CDR3 is TGCGCCAGCAGCTATGTAAGCGGGGGTCGGGAGACCCAGTACTTC. It codes for CASSYVSGGRETQYF.

The chain has TRBV7-6 and TRBJ2-1, with D unresolved. Germline V gene lookup returns CDR1 SGHVS and CDR2 FNYEAQ. Trimming shortened V by 6 bases and J by 5 bases, and 11 bases separated the two germline ends. The CDR3 has 13 residues. CDR3 protein: CASRRTENNEQFF. CDR3 nucleotides: TGTGCCAGCAGGCGTACTGAAAACAATGAGCAGTTCTTC. The full variable domain, in which reference TRBV7-6 and TRBJ2-1 provide the parts outside the CDR3, is GAGVSQSPRYKVTKRGQDVALRCDPISGHVSLYWYRQALGQGPEFLTYFNYEAQQDKSGLPNDRFSAERPEGSISTLTIQRTEQRDSAMYRCASRRTENNEQFFGPGTRLTVL.

The chain carries TRBV28 and TRBJ1-5; D is perhaps TRBD1 (6 bases). Germline V gene sequence: CDR1 MDHEN, CDR2 SYDVKM. The CDR3 is made up of 14 amino acids. Trimming removed 6 bases from V and 0 bases from J, with 9 bases in between. The CDR3 bases are TGTGCCAGCAGACACAGGGTTAGCAATCAGCCCCAGCATTTT. This encodes CASRHRVSNQPQHF.

This clonotype was detected a few times. A read error may account for a junction end that differs from germline. This rearrangement joins TRBV20-1 to TRBJ1-5; D not certain. This CDR3 region has 15 residues. Looked up from germline, CDR1 is DFQATT and CDR2 is SNEGSKA (reference sequence). The DNA of the CDR3 is TGCAGTGCTAGAGTATTTCAGGCCAGCAATCGGCCCCAGCATTTT. Its translation: CSARVFQASNRPQHF.

This clonotype was recorded many times. The chain carries TRBV5-1 and TRBJ1-1, with TRBD1 as a possible D gene (5 bases). V was shortened by 4 bases and J by 5 bases, with 18 bases between the two germline ends. CDR3 length: 15 amino acids. Germline V gene data show CDR1 as SGHRS and CDR2 as YFSETQ. The CDR3 loop is CASSGHEGVETEAFF. CDR3 in DNA: TGCGCCAGCAGCGGACATGAAGGGGTTGAGACTGAAGCTTTCTTT.

This clonotype showed up many times. The chain is built from TRBV29-1 and TRBJ2-5, with D unresolved. The ends were cut back, 5 bases at V and 4 bases at J, with 14 bases in the middle. Germline loops: CDR1 SQVTM, CDR2 ANQGSEA. CDR3 length equals 13 residues. This chain's CDR3 is CSVLGSIGETQYF. In DNA, the CDR3 is TGCAGCGTTCTAGGATCTATCGGAGAGACCCAGTACTTC.

The genes are TRBV4-1 and TRBJ2-3, with TRBD2 matching 7 bases. Per the germline V gene, CDR1 is MGHRA and CDR2 is YSYEKL. The CDR3 runs 18 residues. Trimming removed 4 bases from V and 4 bases from J; junction bases left unmatched: 17. The DNA for the CDR3 is TGCGCCAGCAGCCTCCAACGTCTGAGCGGAACTAGCGCAGATACGCAGTATTTT. Amino acids: CASSLQRLSGTSADTQYF.

This clonotype was counted a few times. This sequence joins TRBV7-2 and TRBJ1-5; D gene uncertain. In germline, CDR1 is SGHTA, CDR2 FQGNSA. V lost 4 bases to trimming and J lost 6 bases, with 16 bases between them. The CDR3 extends over 15 amino acids. The CDR3 loop is CASSSWSGLGQPQHF. DNA for the CDR3: TGTGCCAGCAGCTCCTGGTCGGGTCTGGGTCAGCCCCAGCATTTT.